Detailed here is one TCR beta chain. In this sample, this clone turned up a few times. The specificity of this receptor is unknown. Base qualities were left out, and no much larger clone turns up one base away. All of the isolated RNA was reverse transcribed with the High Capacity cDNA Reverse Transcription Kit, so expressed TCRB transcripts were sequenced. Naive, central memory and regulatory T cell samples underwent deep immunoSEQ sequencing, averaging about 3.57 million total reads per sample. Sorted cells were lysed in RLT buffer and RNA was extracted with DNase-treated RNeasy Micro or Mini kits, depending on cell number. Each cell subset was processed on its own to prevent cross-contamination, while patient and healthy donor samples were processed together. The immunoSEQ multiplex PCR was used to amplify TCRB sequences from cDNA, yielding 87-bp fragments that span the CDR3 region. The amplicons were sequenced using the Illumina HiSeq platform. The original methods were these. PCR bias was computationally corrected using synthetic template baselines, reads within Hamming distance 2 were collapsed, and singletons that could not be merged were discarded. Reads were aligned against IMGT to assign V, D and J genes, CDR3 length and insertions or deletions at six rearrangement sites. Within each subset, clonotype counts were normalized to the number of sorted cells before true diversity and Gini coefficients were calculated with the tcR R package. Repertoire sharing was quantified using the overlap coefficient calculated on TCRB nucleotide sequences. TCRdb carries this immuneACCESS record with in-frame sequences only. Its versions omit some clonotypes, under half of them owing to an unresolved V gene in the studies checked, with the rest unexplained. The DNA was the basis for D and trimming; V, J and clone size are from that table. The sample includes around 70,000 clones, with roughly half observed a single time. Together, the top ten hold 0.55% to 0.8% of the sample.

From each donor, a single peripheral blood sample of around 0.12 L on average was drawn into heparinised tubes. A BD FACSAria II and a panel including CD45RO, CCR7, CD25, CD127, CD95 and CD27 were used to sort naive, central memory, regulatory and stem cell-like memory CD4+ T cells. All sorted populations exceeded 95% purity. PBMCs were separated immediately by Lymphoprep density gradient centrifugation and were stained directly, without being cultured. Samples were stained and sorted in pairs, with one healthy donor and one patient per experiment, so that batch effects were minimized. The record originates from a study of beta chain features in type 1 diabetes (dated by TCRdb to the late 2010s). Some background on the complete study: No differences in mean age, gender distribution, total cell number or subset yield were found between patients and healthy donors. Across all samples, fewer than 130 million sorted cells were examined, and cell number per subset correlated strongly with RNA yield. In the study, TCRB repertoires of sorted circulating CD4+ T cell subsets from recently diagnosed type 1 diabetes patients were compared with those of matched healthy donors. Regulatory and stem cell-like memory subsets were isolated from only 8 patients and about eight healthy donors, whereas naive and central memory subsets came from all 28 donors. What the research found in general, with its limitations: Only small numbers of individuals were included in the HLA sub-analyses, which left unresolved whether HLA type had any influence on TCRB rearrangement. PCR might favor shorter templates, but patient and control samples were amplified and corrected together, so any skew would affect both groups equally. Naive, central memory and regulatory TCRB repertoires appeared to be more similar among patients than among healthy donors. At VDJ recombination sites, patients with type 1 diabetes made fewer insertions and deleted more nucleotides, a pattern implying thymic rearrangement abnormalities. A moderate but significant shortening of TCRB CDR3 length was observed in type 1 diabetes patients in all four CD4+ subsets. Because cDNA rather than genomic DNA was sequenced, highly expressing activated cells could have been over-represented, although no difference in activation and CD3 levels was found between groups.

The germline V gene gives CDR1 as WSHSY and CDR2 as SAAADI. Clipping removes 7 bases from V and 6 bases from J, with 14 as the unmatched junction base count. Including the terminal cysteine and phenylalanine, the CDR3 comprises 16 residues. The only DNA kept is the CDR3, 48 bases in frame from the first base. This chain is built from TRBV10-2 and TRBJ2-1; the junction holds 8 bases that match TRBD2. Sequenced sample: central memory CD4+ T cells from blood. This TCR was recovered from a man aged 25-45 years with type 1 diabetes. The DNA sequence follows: TGCGCCAGCACCGCTCTAAGGGAGACTAGCGTCAATGAGCAGTTCTTC. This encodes CASTALRETSVNEQFF.